This T cell receptor (beta chain) was sequenced during a study of T cells after yellow fever vaccination. Broader study findings: Among primary-vaccination clones, most reappeared after the booster, at approximately 97% for CD4 and more than 85% for CD8.

It was through 5'RACE template switching that TCR cDNA was made, with a universal primer site and UMIs added. TCRdb recomputed calls from the 5' RACE reads with MiXCR, one row per CDR3 protein. Of some 670,000 distinct CDR3 sequences in the sample, approximately 13% were seen once. Trimming at V came to 5 bases and at J to 5 bases, leaving 5 bases not matched to a gene. The CDR3 extends over 14 amino acids. Germline loops: CDR1 MNHEY, CDR2 SMNVEV (reference sequence). Comment on this clonotype: The antigen remains undetermined.

The chain employs TRBV27 and TRBJ2-5, with 10 bases that match TRBD2. The material was PBMCs, obtained on the day of the yellow fever booster vaccination. This TCR came from a young man who received the YFV17D yellow fever vaccine. CDR3 coding DNA: TGTGCCAGCAGTAGAGCGGGAGGGTGGGAGACCCAGTACTTC. This gives the protein CASSRAGGWETQYF.